A selection of T cell receptor beta chains follows, all from one sample in a study of human T cells and chemical hapten exposure. A single record per CDR3 protein comes from TCRdb applying MiXCR to the RACE reads. The sample has fewer than 400,000 distinct CDR3 sequences, approximately 6.9% seen once. Sample: whole blood, taken in connection with sensitization to the hapten diphenylcyclopropenone (DPC). These receptors were taken from a woman aged 18-35 years with alopecia areata. Some clones in this sample may be carry-over from other donors' samples. CDR3s include the opening cysteine and the closing phenylalanine or tryptophan. The order of the fields is D gene, clone size, V gene, CDR3 length, J gene, CDR3 protein, CDR3 DNA. A D gene is named only where the DNA matches it firmly. A clone size is listed for some rows: how often the clone was seen (once, few, many), or a class if it is expanded.

d_gene: TRBD1; abundance: many; v_gene: TRBV10-3; len: 15; j_gene: TRBJ1-1; CDR3aa: CAISGRTGGNTEAFF; CDR3nt: TGTGCCATCAGTGGGCGGACAGGGGGAAACACTGAAGCTTTCTTT
d_gene: TRBD1; abundance: many; v_gene: TRBV28; len: 15; j_gene: TRBJ2-3; CDR3aa: CASSSGQGTPDTQYF; CDR3nt: TGTGCCAGCAGTTCGGGACAGGGAACGCCAGATACGCAGTATTTT
d_gene: -; abundance: many; v_gene: TRBV6-2/TRBV6-3; len: 12; j_gene: TRBJ1-5; CDR3aa: CASRGSNQPQHF; CDR3nt: TGTGCCAGCAGGGGTAGCAATCAGCCCCAGCATTTT
d_gene: -; abundance: few; v_gene: TRBV5-1; len: 14; j_gene: TRBJ1-4; CDR3aa: CASSLTAPYEKLFF; CDR3nt: TGCGCCAGCAGCTTGACGGCTCCCTATGAAAAACTGTTTTTT
d_gene: -; abundance: -; v_gene: TRBV2; len: 12; j_gene: TRBJ2-2; CDR3aa: CASSGGAGELFF; CDR3nt: TGTGCCAGCAGTGGAGGGGCCGGGGAGCTGTTTTTT
d_gene: TRBD1; abundance: few; v_gene: TRBV6-5; len: 16; j_gene: TRBJ1-2; CDR3aa: CASSRTGQVLNYGYTF; CDR3nt: TGTGCCAGCAGTCGGACGGGACAGGTGTTAAACTATGGCTACACCTTC
d_gene: TRBD1; abundance: many; v_gene: TRBV12-3/TRBV12-4; len: 13; j_gene: TRBJ1-2; CDR3aa: CASTGQGPYGYTF; CDR3nt: TGTGCCAGCACCGGACAGGGCCCCTATGGCTACACCTTC
d_gene: -; abundance: many; v_gene: TRBV28; len: 15; j_gene: TRBJ2-7; CDR3aa: CASSTPTGTPYEQYF; CDR3nt: TGTGCCAGCAGCACACCGACAGGGACTCCCTACGAGCAGTACTTC
d_gene: -; abundance: few; v_gene: TRBV4-1; len: 17; j_gene: TRBJ1-3; CDR3aa: CASSQDARGGSGNTIYF; CDR3nt: TGCGCCAGCAGCCAAGATGCGCGAGGGGGCTCTGGAAACACCATATATTTT
d_gene: TRBD1; abundance: many; v_gene: TRBV29-1; len: 15; j_gene: TRBJ1-1; CDR3aa: CSVVRQGQQNTEAFF; CDR3nt: TGCAGCGTTGTTCGACAGGGCCAGCAGAACACTGAAGCTTTCTTT
d_gene: -; abundance: many; v_gene: TRBV6-1; len: 12; j_gene: TRBJ2-3; CDR3aa: CASSRATDTQYF; CDR3nt: TGTGCCAGCAGTCGGGCCACAGATACGCAGTATTTT
d_gene: -; abundance: few; v_gene: TRBV12-5; len: 10; j_gene: TRBJ1-6; CDR3aa: CASGDSPLHF; CDR3nt: TGTGCTAGTGGCGATTCACCCCTCCACTTT
d_gene: TRBD2; abundance: few; v_gene: TRBV9; len: 18; j_gene: TRBJ2-3; CDR3aa: CASSVRLAGGISTDTQYF; CDR3nt: TGTGCCAGCAGCGTGAGACTAGCGGGGGGGATTAGCACAGATACGCAGTATTTT
d_gene: -; abundance: few; v_gene: TRBV29-1; len: 13; j_gene: TRBJ1-1; CDR3aa: CSARRDLNTEAFF; CDR3nt: TGCAGCGCCCGACGGGATCTGAACACTGAAGCTTTCTTT
d_gene: -; abundance: -; v_gene: TRBV4-2; len: 16; j_gene: TRBJ2-1; CDR3aa: CASSPHGRGSYNEQFF; CDR3nt: TGTGCCAGCAGCCCCCACGGGCGGGGCTCTTACAATGAGCAGTTCTTC
d_gene: TRBD1; abundance: -; v_gene: TRBV18; len: 16; j_gene: TRBJ2-3; CDR3aa: CASSPRTGRLSDTQYF; CDR3nt: TGTGCCAGCTCACCCAGGACAGGGAGGCTCTCAGATACGCAGTATTTT
d_gene: -; abundance: many; v_gene: TRBV29-1; len: 14; j_gene: TRBJ2-7; CDR3aa: CSVESGDPLYEQYF; CDR3nt: TGCAGCGTTGAAAGTGGGGACCCTCTCTACGAGCAGTACTTC
d_gene: -; abundance: few; v_gene: TRBV20-1; len: 13; j_gene: TRBJ1-6; CDR3aa: CSASLTANSPLHF; CDR3nt: TGCAGTGCTAGTTTGACAGCAAATTCACCCCTCCACTTT
d_gene: TRBD2; abundance: once; v_gene: TRBV6-6; len: 17; j_gene: TRBJ2-3; CDR3aa: CASSSDRLAGAGWTQYF; CDR3nt: TGTGCCAGCAGTAGCGATCGACTAGCGGGGGCGGGTTGGACGCAGTATTTT
d_gene: TRBD1; abundance: -; v_gene: TRBV25-1; len: 15; j_gene: TRBJ2-3; CDR3aa: CASSLGQASTDTQYF; CDR3nt: TGTGCCAGCAGTTTAGGACAGGCGTCGACAGATACGCAGTATTTT
d_gene: -; abundance: few; v_gene: TRBV3-1; len: 15; j_gene: TRBJ1-1; CDR3aa: CASSQDWGQGGEAFF; CDR3nt: TGTGCCAGCAGCCAAGATTGGGGCCAAGGGGGTGAAGCTTTCTTT
d_gene: -; abundance: many; v_gene: TRBV5-5; len: 16; j_gene: TRBJ1-5; CDR3aa: CASSSGPGRSNQPQHF; CDR3nt: TGTGCCAGCAGCTCAGGACCAGGGAGGAGCAATCAGCCCCAGCATTTT
d_gene: -; abundance: few; v_gene: TRBV3-1; len: 14; j_gene: TRBJ2-3; CDR3aa: CASSQFTGTDTQYF; CDR3nt: TGTGCCAGCAGCCAGTTTACAGGGACAGATACGCAGTATTTT
d_gene: TRBD1; abundance: many; v_gene: TRBV12-3/TRBV12-4; len: 14; j_gene: TRBJ1-6; CDR3aa: CASRVDRSNSPLHF; CDR3nt: TGTGCCAGCAGGGTGGACAGGTCTAATTCACCCCTCCACTTT
d_gene: -; abundance: -; v_gene: TRBV20-1; len: 12; j_gene: TRBJ1-2; CDR3aa: CSARDLGSGYTF; CDR3nt: TGCAGTGCTAGAGATTTGGGATCTGGCTACACCTTC
d_gene: -; abundance: -; v_gene: TRBV7-9; len: 18; j_gene: TRBJ2-7; CDR3aa: CASSLALVGQPRTYEQYF; CDR3nt: TGTGCCAGCAGCTTAGCGCTAGTAGGACAGCCGAGAACCTACGAGCAGTACTTC
d_gene: TRBD1; abundance: -; v_gene: TRBV14; len: 16; j_gene: TRBJ2-1; CDR3aa: CASSLRSGEGAYEQFF; CDR3nt: TGTGCCAGCAGCCTCCGTAGTGGCGAGGGGGCCTATGAGCAGTTCTTC
d_gene: TRBD2; abundance: -; v_gene: TRBV20-1; len: 19; j_gene: TRBJ2-3; CDR3aa: CSATPLSGGGMPRTDTQYF; CDR3nt: TGCAGTGCTACCCCCCTGAGCGGGGGGGGAATGCCTCGCACAGATACGCAGTATTTT
d_gene: TRBD2; abundance: many; v_gene: TRBV3-1; len: 17; j_gene: TRBJ2-5; CDR3aa: CASSPTRTSGDQETQYF; CDR3nt: TGTGCCAGCAGCCCTACTAGGACTAGCGGGGACCAAGAGACCCAGTACTTC
d_gene: TRBD1; abundance: few; v_gene: TRBV12-3/TRBV12-4; len: 14; j_gene: TRBJ1-6; CDR3aa: CASSNRGYNSPLHF; CDR3nt: TGTGCCAGCAGCAACAGGGGGTATAATTCACCCCTCCACTTT
d_gene: -; abundance: -; v_gene: TRBV3-1; len: 16; j_gene: TRBJ1-6; CDR3aa: CASTLSPGTYNSPLHF; CDR3nt: TGTGCCAGCACCCTCTCTCCAGGCACCTATAATTCACCCCTCCACTTT
d_gene: -; abundance: -; v_gene: TRBV5-6; len: 12; j_gene: TRBJ1-1; CDR3aa: CATHGANTEAFF; CDR3nt: TGTGCCACCCACGGGGCGAACACTGAAGCTTTCTTT
d_gene: -; abundance: -; v_gene: TRBV7-9; len: 15; j_gene: TRBJ2-3; CDR3aa: CASSRGQMGTDTQYF; CDR3nt: TGTGCCAGCAGCCGCGGACAGATGGGCACAGATACGCAGTATTTT